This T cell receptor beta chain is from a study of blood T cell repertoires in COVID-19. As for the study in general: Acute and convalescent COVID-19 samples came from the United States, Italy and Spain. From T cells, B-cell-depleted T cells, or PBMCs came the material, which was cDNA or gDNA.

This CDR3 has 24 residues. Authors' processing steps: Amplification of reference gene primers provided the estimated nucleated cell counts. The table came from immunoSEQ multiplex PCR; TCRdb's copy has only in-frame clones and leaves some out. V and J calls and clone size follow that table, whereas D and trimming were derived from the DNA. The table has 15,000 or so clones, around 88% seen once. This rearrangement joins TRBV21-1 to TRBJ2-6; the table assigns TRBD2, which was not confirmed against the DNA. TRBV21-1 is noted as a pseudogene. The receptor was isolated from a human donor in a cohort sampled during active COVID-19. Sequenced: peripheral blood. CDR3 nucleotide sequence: TGTGCCAGCAGCAAAGTTGCGGTAAAAGGAATCAGGGGACTATCTCTCTCTGGGGCCAACGTCCTGACTTTC. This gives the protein CASSKVAVKGIRGLSLSGANVLTF.